This TCR beta chain was identified during a study of regulatory T cells in long-lasting Graves disease. Overall study context: Over-5-year antithyroid drug use with positive TSH receptor antibodies defined persistent Graves' disease in the study.

Time point meaning: persistent/refractory GD, antithyroid drugs over 5 years with positive TRAb. The TCR library was made from RNA extracted from PBMCs. Regarding this clonotype: Its antigen is unidentified.

This CDR3 contains 12 residues. V was clipped by 0 bases and J by 8 bases, with 9 bases between them. Germline V gene data show CDR1 as SGHRS and CDR2 as YFSETQ. Study-wide results and limits: Persistent patients had more shared public clonotypes (around 3,000) than new patients (about 900). Compared with new cases, persistent Graves' patients showed reduced TCR diversity.

Arm-PCR of CDR3 regions and iRepertoire HTBI primers were used to build TCR beta libraries. MiXCR, run by TCRdb on the multiplex PCR reads, gives a single entry per CDR3 protein. This table has hundreds of thousands of distinct CDR3 sequences, about 20% appearing once. The receptor was derived from a female donor with Graves disease. The sequenced sample was peripheral blood mononuclear cells (PBMCs), obtained when the disease was refractory, from a patient treated with antithyroid drugs. The J gene is TRBJ2-7, the V gene TRBV5-1; D perhaps matches TRBD1 (5 bases). The CDR3 DNA is TGCGCCAGCAGCTTGGAGCAGGGCCAGCAGTACTTC. It translates to CASSLEQGQQYF.